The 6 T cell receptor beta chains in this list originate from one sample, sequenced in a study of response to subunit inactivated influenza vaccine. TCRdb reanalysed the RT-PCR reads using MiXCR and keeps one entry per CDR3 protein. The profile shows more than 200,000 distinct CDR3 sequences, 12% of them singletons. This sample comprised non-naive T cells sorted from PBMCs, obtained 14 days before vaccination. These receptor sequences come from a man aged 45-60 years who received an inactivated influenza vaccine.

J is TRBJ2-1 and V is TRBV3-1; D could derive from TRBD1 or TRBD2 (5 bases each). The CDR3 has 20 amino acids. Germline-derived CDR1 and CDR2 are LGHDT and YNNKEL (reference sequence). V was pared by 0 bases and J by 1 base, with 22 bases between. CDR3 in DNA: TGTGCCAGCAGCCAAGACCTTCCAGTCGGGACGGCAGCTTCCTACAATGAGCAGTTCTTC. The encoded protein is CASSQDLPVGTAASYNEQFF.

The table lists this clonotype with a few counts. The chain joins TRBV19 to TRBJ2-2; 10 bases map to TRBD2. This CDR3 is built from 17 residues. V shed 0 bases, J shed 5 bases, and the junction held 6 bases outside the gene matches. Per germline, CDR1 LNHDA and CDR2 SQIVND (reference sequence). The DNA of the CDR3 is TGTGCCAGTAGTATAGATACAACTAGCGGGATGACCGGGGAGCTGTTTTTT. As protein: CASSIDTTSGMTGELFF. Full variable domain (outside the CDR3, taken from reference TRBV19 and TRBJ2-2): DGGITQSPKYLFRKEGQNVTLSCEQNLNHDAMYWYRQDPGQGLRLIYYSQIVNDFQKGDIAEGYSVSREKKESFPLTVTSAQKNPTAFYLCASSIDTTSGMTGELFFGEGSRLTVL.

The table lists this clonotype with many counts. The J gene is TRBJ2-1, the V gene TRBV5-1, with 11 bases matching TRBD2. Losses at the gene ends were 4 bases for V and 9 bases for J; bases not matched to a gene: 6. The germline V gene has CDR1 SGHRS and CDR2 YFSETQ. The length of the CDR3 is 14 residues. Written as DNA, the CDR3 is TGCGCCAGCAGCCTCCAGGGACTAGCGGCTGAGCAGTTCTTC. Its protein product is CASSLQGLAAEQFF.

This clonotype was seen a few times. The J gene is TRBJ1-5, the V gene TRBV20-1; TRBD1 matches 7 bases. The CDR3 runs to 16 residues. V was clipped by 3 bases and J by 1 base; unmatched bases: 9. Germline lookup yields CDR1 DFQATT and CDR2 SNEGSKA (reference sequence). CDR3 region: CSASTGELWSNQPQHF. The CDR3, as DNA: TGCAGTGCTAGCACAGGGGAACTTTGGAGCAATCAGCCCCAGCATTTT.

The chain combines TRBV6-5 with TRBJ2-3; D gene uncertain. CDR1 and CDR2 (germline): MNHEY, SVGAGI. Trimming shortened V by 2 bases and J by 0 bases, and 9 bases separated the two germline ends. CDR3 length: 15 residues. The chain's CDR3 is CASSYGLFSTDTQYF. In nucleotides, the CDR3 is TGTGCCAGCAGTTACGGTTTATTCAGCACAGATACGCAGTATTTT.

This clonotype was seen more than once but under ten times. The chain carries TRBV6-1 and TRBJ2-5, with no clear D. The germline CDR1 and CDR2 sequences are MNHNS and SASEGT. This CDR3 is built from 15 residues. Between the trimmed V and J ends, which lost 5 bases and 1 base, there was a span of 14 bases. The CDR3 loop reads CASSKGIQSQETQYF. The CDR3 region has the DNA TGTGCCAGCAGTAAAGGGATACAGAGCCAAGAGACCCAGTACTTC.